This T cell receptor (beta chain) was recovered during a study of early T cells in non-severe SARS-CoV-2 infection. For the study at large: Chains stayed unpaired after sequencing of bulk RNA from unsorted whole blood. General study results and limits: Matches to VDJdb favored anti-spike CD8 responses and missed private and CD4 specificities.

Remarks on this clonotype: Its antigen is still unknown.

In the library, individual cDNA molecules carried attached unique molecular identifiers. TCRdb ran MiXCR on the 5' RACE reads and lists one entry per CDR3 protein. The data contain 60,000 or so distinct CDR3 sequences, 9.3% of them singletons. The origin of this receptor is an adult who was a healthcare worker with PCR-confirmed SARS-CoV-2 infection or an uninfected control (not recorded which). The sequencing sample was made of whole blood.

Here the CDR3 DNA reads TGTGCCAGCAGCGATGACAGGGCTAATTCACCCCTCCACTTT. Translated, it gives CASSDDRANSPLHF. The chain couples TRBV13 to TRBJ1-6; 7 nucleotides align to TRBD1. V lost 5 bases and J lost 6; bases outside the gene matches: 4. Germline V gives CDR1 PRHDT, CDR2 FYEKMQ (reference sequence). The CDR3 is 14 amino acids. The full variable domain, with the rest looked up from reference TRBV13 and TRBJ1-6, is AAGVIQSPRHLIKEKRETATLKCYPIPRHDTVYWYQQGPGQDPQFLISFYEKMQSDKGSIPDRFSAQQFSDYHSELNMSSLELGDSALYFCASSDDRANSPLHFGNGTRLTVT.